Detailed here is one T cell receptor (beta chain). The record originates from a study of blood T cell repertoires in COVID-19. Across the whole study: There were acute and convalescent COVID-19 samples, and they came from the United States, Italy and Spain.

This CDR3 comprises 14 residues. Germline CDR1 SGHTS, CDR2 YDEGEE. Trimming cost V 5 bases and J 4 bases, with 13 bases left between them. In the original workflow: Estimation of nucleated cell counts was performed using reference gene primer amplification. The repertoire was sequenced with immunoSEQ multiplex PCR; TCRdb's copy has only in-frame clones and lacks some. V, J and clone size were drawn from that table, and D and trimming were deduced from the DNA. This repertoire shows under 300,000 clones, around 87% found once; its top ten account for approximately 7%. The rearrangement joins TRBV5-8 to TRBJ1-5; D perhaps matches TRBD1 (6 bases). This receptor was obtained from a woman aged 70-85 years with active or convalescent COVID-19. Sequencing was performed on peripheral blood. CDR3 bases: TGTGCCAGCAGACCTTGGACAGTTAATCAGCCCCAGCATTTT. Translated: CASRPWTVNQPQHF.